The source of this T cell receptor beta chain is a study of blood T cell repertoires in COVID-19. This CDR3 region has 15 residues. Germline lookup yields CDR1 KGHSH and CDR2 LQKENI. V dropped 1 base and J dropped 4 bases, with 11 bases sitting between them. Clones were sequenced by immunoSEQ multiplex PCR, and TCRdb holds only the in-frame ones, with some missing. This table has fewer than 250,000 clones, around 76% appearing once. The chain is built from TRBV18 and TRBJ1-5; tentatively, D is TRBD1 (5 bases). This receptor was identified in a woman aged 45 to 65 with acute COVID-19. Sample: PBMCs or T cells enriched from blood (not recorded which). The CDR3 spells CASSPRGTQNQPQHF. The DNA of the CDR3 is TGTGCCAGCTCACCACGCGGGACCCAGAATCAGCCCCAGCATTTT.